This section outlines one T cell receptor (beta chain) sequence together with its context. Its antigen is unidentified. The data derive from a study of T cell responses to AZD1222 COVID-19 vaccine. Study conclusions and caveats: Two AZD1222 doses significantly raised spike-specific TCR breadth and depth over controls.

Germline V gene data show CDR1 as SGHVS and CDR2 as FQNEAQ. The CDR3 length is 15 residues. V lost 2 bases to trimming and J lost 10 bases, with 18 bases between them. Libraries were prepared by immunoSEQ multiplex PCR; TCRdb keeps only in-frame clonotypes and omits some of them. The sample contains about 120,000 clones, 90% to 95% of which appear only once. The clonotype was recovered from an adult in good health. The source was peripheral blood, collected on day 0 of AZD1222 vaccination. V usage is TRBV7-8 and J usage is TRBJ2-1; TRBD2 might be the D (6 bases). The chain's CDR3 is CASSLWGTTGGEQFF. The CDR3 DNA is TGTGCCAGCAGCTTATGGGGCACCACCGGGGGAGAGCAGTTCTTC.